This entry lists 25 T cell receptor beta chains sequenced from one sample in a study of cytomegalovirus exposure and HLA in healthy donors. The primer mix had 60 Vbeta and 13 Jbeta primers. Repertoires were generated with immunoSEQ multiplex PCR, while TCRdb's copy carries only in-frame clones and drops some. Of about 190,000 clones listed, 80% were seen once; the top ten hold around 1%. Source material: PBMCs. The receptors originated from a woman in her thirties or forties in good health and CMV-seronegative.

The chain recombines TRBV7-2 with TRBJ1-3, with 9 bases fitting TRBD1. Germline lookup yields CDR1 SGHTA and CDR2 FQGNSA. The CDR3 length is 17 residues. The V gene end was trimmed by 7 bases and the J gene end by 0 bases; junction bases not matched to a gene: 10. DNA of the CDR3: TGTGCCAGCACCGGGGGACAGGGTCCACTCTCTGGAAACACCATATATTTT. This sequence encodes CASTGGQGPLSGNTIYF.

The rearrangement uses TRBV19 and TRBJ1-1; 7 nucleotides agree with TRBD1. The CDR3 has 17 residues. Germline V gene data show CDR1 as LNHDA and CDR2 as SQIVND (reference sequence). Trimming took 5 bases from V and 7 from J; bases not matched to a gene: 19. The CDR3: CASSSDRGRQGVSEAFF. Here the CDR3 DNA reads TGTGCCAGTAGTTCGGACCGGGGTCGACAGGGTGTGAGTGAAGCTTTCTTT.

The CDR3 bases are TGTGCCAGCAGCTCCCGGATAAGGGGCTTATTCAATCAGCCCCAGCATTTT. This sequence encodes CASSSRIRGLFNQPQHF. The chain joins TRBV5-6 to TRBJ1-5; TRBD1 might be the D (5 bases). Germline V gene data show CDR1 as SGHDT and CDR2 as YYEEEE. V lost 3 bases, J lost 3 bases, and 19 bases lay in between. The CDR3 totals 17 residues.

The chain carries TRBV7-2 and TRBJ2-1; 11 bases match TRBD2. The CDR3 has 17 residues. Unmatched junction bases numbered 4, after V lost 3 bases and J lost 0 bases. Germline V gene lookup returns CDR1 SGHTA and CDR2 FQGNSA. CDR3 nucleotide sequence: TGTGCCAGCAGCTTGGGACTAGCGGCGTACTCCTACAATGAGCAGTTCTTC. It specifies CASSLGLAAYSYNEQFF.

The chain carries TRBV7-9 and TRBJ2-1, with TRBD2 identical over 8 bases. The CDR3 covers 16 residues. V was pared by 5 bases and J by 1 base, with 7 bases of the junction left unmatched. Germline V gene lookup returns CDR1 SEHNR and CDR2 FQNEAQ (reference sequence). CDR3 region: CASSRLASGSYNEQFF. In nucleotides, the CDR3 is TGTGCCAGCAGCCGACTGGCTAGCGGGTCCTACAATGAGCAGTTCTTC.

The gene calls are TRBV2 and TRBJ2-3; 10 bases line up with TRBD2. Germline CDR1 and CDR2: SNHLY and FYNNEI. The CDR3 is made up of 16 amino acids. J was trimmed by 6 bases and V by 4 bases; bases with no gene match: 10. CDR3 coding DNA: TGTGCCAGCAGTGTCGGAGCGGGAGGGCCGTCGGATACGCAGTATTTT. Translating it yields CASSVGAGGPSDTQYF. Complete variable domain (other parts from reference TRBV2 and TRBJ2-3): EPEVTQTPSHQVTQMGQEVILRCVPISNHLYFYWYRQILGQKVEFLVSFYNNEISEKSEIFDDQFSVERPDGSNFTLKIRSTKLEDSAMYFCASSVGAGGPSDTQYFGPGTRLTVL.

V and J are TRBV9 and TRBJ1-2, with D tentatively TRBD1 (6 bases). Germline CDR1 SGDLS, CDR2 YYNGEE. Trimming shortened V by 1 base and J by 0 bases, and 19 bases separated the two germline ends. The CDR3 covers 18 residues. The CDR3 protein is CASSVSPLGRTANYGYTF. CDR3 sequence (DNA): TGTGCCAGCAGCGTATCCCCGCTAGGCAGGACAGCTAACTATGGCTACACCTTC.

CDR3 loop: CASSSSVAGVYEQYF. In DNA, the CDR3 is TGCGCCAGCAGCTCAAGCGTAGCGGGAGTCTACGAGCAGTACTTC. This chain links TRBV5-1 with TRBJ2-7; 9 positions match TRBD2. Per germline, CDR1 SGHRS and CDR2 YFSETQ. V shed 3 bases and J 3 bases; nucleotides not matched to a gene: 7. The CDR3 is made up of 15 amino acids.

Turning to this clone: Its ends do not fully match the called genes, so a read error is possible. The chain carries TRBV30 and TRBJ2-1; D perhaps matches TRBD2 (5 bases). The CDR3 runs 14 residues. Germline V lookup: CDR1 GTSNPN, CDR2 SVGIG (reference sequence). The CDR3 loop reads CAWAFSLALNGQFF. The CDR3 bases are TGTGCCTGGGCCTTTTCGCTAGCTTTAAATGGGCAGTTCTTC.

The chain is built from TRBV27 and TRBJ2-7, with 10 nucleotides matching TRBD2. V lost 5 bases and J lost 4; bases outside the gene matches: 5. The CDR3 runs 14 residues. CDR1 and CDR2 (germline): MNHEY, SMNVEV (reference sequence). DNA of the CDR3: TGTGCCAGCAGTCTAAAGACTAGCGGGTACGAGCAGTACTTC. Translation gives CASSLKTSGYEQYF.

The table lists this clone with a few counts. The V gene is TRBV27, the J gene TRBJ1-5, with a tentative D call TRBD1 (5 bases). CDR1 and CDR2 from the germline V gene are MNHEY and SMNVEV (reference sequence). The V gene lost 2 bases and the J gene lost 9 bases, with 29 bases spanning the gap. The CDR3 has 19 residues. The CDR3 nucleotides read TGTGCCAGCAGTTTACGGCCGGACACTACAACAAGCCCCATAGGGCCCCAGCATTTT. Protein sequence: CASSLRPDTTTSPIGPQHF.

J is TRBJ2-5 and V is TRBV12-5; 7 positions match TRBD2. V gave up 4 bases and J gave up 7 bases; unmatched junction bases: 12. The CDR3 sequence is 15 residues long. Germline CDR1 is LGHNT and CDR2 is FRNRAP. The CDR3 DNA is TGTGCTAGTGGTTACTCCATGGCGGGAGAGCGGACCCAGTACTTC. Its translation is CASGYSMAGERTQYF.

The chain joins TRBV4-3 to TRBJ1-5; the D is unclear. The CDR3 totals 13 residues. Trimming shortened V by 0 bases and J by 6 bases, and 6 bases separated the two germline ends. The V gene's germline CDR1 is LGHNA and CDR2 YSLEER. The CDR3: CASSQERGQPQHF. CDR3 nucleotide sequence: TGCGCCAGCAGCCAAGAGAGAGGTCAGCCCCAGCATTTT.

V and J are TRBV6-5 and TRBJ2-1; D is unclear. Germline loops: CDR1 MNHEY, CDR2 SVGAGI. There are 11 residues in the CDR3. Trimming removed 2 bases at V and 11 bases at J, with 7 bases between. The CDR3 DNA reads as TGTGCCAGCAGTTACGGGCTTCAGCAGTTCTTC. Its translation is CASSYGLQQFF.

This chain links TRBV27 with TRBJ1-1, with D perhaps TRBD1 (5 bases). The CDR3 consists of 13 residues. Trimming took 6 bases from V and 1 from J, leaving 9 bases between them. Germline values: CDR1 MNHEY, CDR2 SMNVEV (reference sequence). The chain's CDR3 is CASSADRNTEAFF. The CDR3 DNA is TGTGCCAGCAGCGCAGACAGGAACACTGAAGCTTTCTTT.

This clone has more than one count but fewer than ten. The genes are TRBV30 and TRBJ2-2; 10 nucleotides line up with TRBD1. The V and J ends lost 3 bases and 6 bases, in that order; junction bases with no gene match: 10. The CDR3 covers 16 residues. Germline V CDR1 and CDR2: GTSNPN, SVGIG (reference sequence). The DNA for the CDR3 is TGTGCCTGGAGCAACCGGGACAGGGGACTATCCGGGGAGCTGTTTTTT. Protein product: CAWSNRDRGLSGELFF.

The rearrangement uses TRBV7-2 and TRBJ2-7, with 10 bases aligning to TRBD2. The CDR3 sequence is 15 residues long. Looked up from germline, CDR1 is SGHTA and CDR2 is FQGNSA. With 1 base clipped from V and 3 bases from J, the junction kept 3 bases outside the gene matches. The CDR3 loop is CASSLVLAGVYEQYF. The DNA of the CDR3 is TGTGCCAGCAGCTTAGTTCTAGCGGGGGTCTACGAGCAGTACTTC.

The chain uses TRBV27 and TRBJ1-1, with D possibly TRBD1 on 6 matching bases. This CDR3 comprises 14 residues. Trimming stripped 4 bases from V and 4 bases from J, with 13 bases between. Germline V gene lookup returns CDR1 MNHEY and CDR2 SMNVEV (reference sequence). CDR3: CASSSGGRATEAFF. CDR3 nucleotides: TGTGCCAGCAGTTCGGGGGGCCGGGCCACTGAAGCTTTCTTT.

This chain links TRBV29-1 with TRBJ2-1; 7 bases agree with TRBD1. Germline V gene data show CDR1 as SQVTM and CDR2 as ANQGSEA. This CDR3 is built from 16 residues. V was pared by 4 bases and J by 3 bases, with 12 bases of the junction left unmatched. CDR3 bases: TGCAGCGTTGTTTTTCCCCCAGGGGGTGGCTACAATGAGCAGTTCTTC. Amino acid sequence: CSVVFPPGGGYNEQFF.

Comment on this clone: This specimen includes other DNA sequences encoding the same CDR3. The rearrangement uses TRBV18 and TRBJ1-5; 7 bases are shared with TRBD1. The CDR3 consists of 14 residues. The V segment lost 3 bases and the J segment 4 bases; nucleotides outside the gene matches: 3. Germline values: CDR1 KGHSH, CDR2 LQKENI. The CDR3 DNA is TGTGCCAGCTCACCTGGGACAGCTAATCAGCCCCAGCATTTT. Its translation: CASSPGTANQPQHF.

This chain uses TRBV29-1 with TRBJ1-2; 9 nucleotides agree with TRBD1. In germline, CDR1 is SQVTM, CDR2 ANQGSEA. With 6 bases clipped from V and 3 bases from J, the junction kept 8 bases outside the gene matches. The CDR3 totals 14 residues. The CDR3 coding sequence is TGCAGCGTGTCCGGGACAGGGAACGACTATGGCTACACCTTC. Residues: CSVSGTGNDYGYTF.

For the CDR3, the DNA is TGTGCCAGCAGTCCCAGACCGGGACTAGCGGGAGGGAATCAGTTCTTC. Its translation: CASSPRPGLAGGNQFF. V is TRBV5-4 and J is TRBJ2-1; 16 nucleotides line up with TRBD2. The ends lost 5 bases at V and 13 bases at J; junction bases unmatched: 12. This CDR3 comprises 16 residues. CDR1 and CDR2 from the germline V gene are SGHNT and YYREEE (reference sequence).

This clone was observed a single time. The rearrangement joins TRBV5-5 to TRBJ1-5, with TRBD1 identical over 7 bases. Losses at the gene ends were 3 bases for V and 3 bases for J; bases not matched to a gene: 3. CDR1 is SGHKS, CDR2 YYEKEE, per germline (reference sequence). The CDR3 consists of 14 residues. CDR3: CASSSGQTNQPQHF. CDR3 coding DNA: TGTGCCAGCAGCTCGGGACAGACCAATCAGCCCCAGCATTTT.

V and J are TRBV5-4 and TRBJ2-2; D is undetermined. The CDR3 totals 15 residues. The V end was cut by 2 bases, the J end by 2 bases, with 10 bases between. The germline CDR1 and CDR2 sequences are SGHNT and YYREEE (reference sequence). DNA of the CDR3: TGTGCCAGCAGCTTAGGTAGCCCTAACACCGGGGAGCTGTTTTTT. This codes for CASSLGSPNTGELFF.

The rearrangement links TRBV19 to TRBJ1-3, with D possibly matching TRBD1 (5 bases). This CDR3 region has 18 residues. The V end lost 7 bases, the J end lost 0 bases, and 22 bases lay between the germline ends. Germline V gene data show CDR1 as LNHDA and CDR2 as SQIVND (reference sequence). The CDR3 sequence is CASTARGLSSHSGNTIYF. The CDR3 DNA follows: TGTGCCAGTACCGCTAGGGGACTCTCTTCCCACTCTGGAAACACCATATATTTT.